The 22 T cell receptor beta chains presented below share a single source sample, sequenced in a study of identical twins (dated by TCRdb to the mid-2010s). Library method: 5' RACE. Sequenced on an Illumina HiSeq 2000. In-frame beta chains were kept once TCRdb had trimmed the public reads at Q25 with fastp and called clones with MiXCR. Merged by CDR3 protein, the rows form single entries marked with the most common genes and DNA. The sample table holds 200,000 to 250,000 distinct CDR3 sequences, of which about 7.5% were seen once. The ten largest account for approximately 2% of the sample. These data also formed part of another study, on yellow fever vaccine responses in identical twins.

Sequences were obtained from memory (CD45RO+) T cells sorted from blood. The sample's cell subset or site label, decoded: CD45RO+ enriched T cells. The receptors were gathered from a woman under 30 in good health.

This clonotype was detected only a few times. The rearrangement uses TRBV18 and TRBJ1-1, with 7 nucleotides matching TRBD1. The junction had 8 bases not matched to a gene; V was cut back by 3 bases and J by 1 base. CDR1 and CDR2 (germline): KGHSH, LQKENI. This CDR3 comprises 16 residues. CDR3 in DNA: TGTGCCAGCTCACCTTCCCCCGGGACAGCGAACACTGAAGCTTTCTTT. Its protein is CASSPSPGTANTEAFF. The full variable domain, in which reference TRBV18 and TRBJ1-1 provide the parts outside the CDR3, is NAGVMQNPRHLVRRRGQEARLRCSPMKGHSHVYWYRQLPEEGLKFMVYLQKENIIDESGMPKERFSAEFPKEGPSILRIQQVVRGDSAAYFCASSPSPGTANTEAFFGQGTRLTVV.

This clonotype was recorded a few times. This chain joins TRBV7-2 and TRBJ2-3; D remains unclear. V lost 1 base and J 6 bases, leaving 8 bases between the germline ends. This CDR3 contains 13 residues. Germline loops: CDR1 SGHTA, CDR2 FQGNSA. CDR3 in DNA: TGTGCCAGCAGCTTAGACTCCCCCGATACGCAGTATTTT. Translating gives CASSLDSPDTQYF.

CDR3 in amino acids: CASSLGRSGGNTGELFF. CDR3 DNA sequence: TGTGCCAGCAGCTTAGGGCGGTCAGGGGGCAACACCGGGGAGCTGTTTTTT. The genes are TRBV7-9 and TRBJ2-2; TRBD1 agrees at 8 bases. There are 17 residues in the CDR3. The trim removed 1 base at V and 2 bases at J, leaving 6 bases unmatched. CDR1 and CDR2 from the germline V gene are SEHNR and FQNEAQ (reference sequence). Combining the CDR3 with reference TRBV7-9 and TRBJ2-2 gives the whole variable domain DTGVSQNPRHKITKRGQNVTFRCDPISEHNRLYWYRQTLGQGPEFLTYFQNEAQLEKSRLLSDRFSAERPKGSFSTLEIQRTEQGDSAMYLCASSLGRSGGNTGELFFGEGSRLTVL.

At least ten counts were recorded for this clonotype. The V call is TRBV7-9, the J call TRBJ1-3; D gene unclear. CDR1 is SEHNR and CDR2 is FQNEAQ in the germline V gene (reference sequence). Trimming pared 0 bases from V and 0 bases from J, leaving 6 bases between. This CDR3 has 15 residues. CDR3 region: CASSLAGSSGNTIYF. CDR3 sequence (DNA): TGTGCCAGCAGCTTAGCCGGAAGCTCTGGAAACACCATATATTTT.

The chain is built from TRBV7-2 and TRBJ2-5, with TRBD2 matching 11 bases. This CDR3 is 16 amino acids long. Unmatched junction bases numbered 6, after V lost 5 bases and J lost 1 base. Per the germline V gene, CDR1 is SGHTA and CDR2 is FQGNSA. Here the CDR3 reads CASSTVSGGAQETQYF. CDR3 nucleotide sequence: TGTGCCAGCAGCACCGTTAGCGGGGGGGCCCAAGAGACCCAGTACTTC.

This chain connects TRBV20-1 to TRBJ2-4, with D unresolved. Germline values: CDR1 DFQATT, CDR2 SNEGSKA (reference sequence). The CDR3 contains 14 residues. V lost 5 bases, J lost 0 bases, and 11 bases lay in between. In DNA, the CDR3 is TGCAGTGCTGGTAAAAGCTTAGCCAAAAACATTCAGTACTTC. Its protein is CSAGKSLAKNIQYF.

J is TRBJ2-7 and V is TRBV20-1; tentatively, D is TRBD1 (5 bases). CDR3 length: 14 residues. The V gene's germline CDR1 is DFQATT and CDR2 SNEGSKA (reference sequence). V lost 1 base and J lost 3, with 13 bases in between. The CDR3 sequence is CSARGLRQSYEQYF. The CDR3 DNA follows: TGCAGTGCTAGAGGCCTCAGACAGAGCTACGAGCAGTACTTC.

In this sample, this clonotype turned up a few times. The rearrangement joins TRBV30 to TRBJ2-2; the match to TRBD1 covers 8 bases. V shed 8 bases, J shed 6 bases, and the junction held 11 bases outside the gene matches. Germline CDR1 and CDR2: GTSNPN and SVGIG (reference sequence). The CDR3 has 14 amino acids. CDR3 amino acids: CARGQAYGAGELFF. As DNA, the CDR3 is TGTGCCCGGGGACAGGCCTATGGGGCCGGGGAGCTGTTTTTT.

The table lists this clonotype with a few counts. The chain has TRBV11-3 and TRBJ2-1; D possibly corresponds to TRBD2 (6 bases). Germline CDR1 is SGHNT and CDR2 is YENEEA. The CDR3 extends over 12 amino acids. Trimming stripped 8 bases from V and 7 bases from J, with 12 bases between. CDR3 DNA sequence: TGTGCCAGCGGTGGGGGGAGGAATGAGCAGTTCTTC. Amino acid sequence: CASGGGRNEQFF.

This clonotype was counted a few times. The chain carries TRBV20-1 and TRBJ2-3, with TRBD1 as a possible D gene (6 bases). CDR3 length equals 12 residues. The V end was cut by 6 bases, the J end by 3 bases, with 10 bases between. CDR1 is DFQATT and CDR2 is SNEGSKA in the germline V gene (reference sequence). The CDR3 here is CSACDRTDTQYF. DNA for the CDR3: TGCAGTGCCTGTGACAGGACAGATACGCAGTATTTT.

The CDR3 DNA sequence: TGCAGTGCCTACAGGGCAGCAGGGTCACCCCTCCACTTT. As protein: CSAYRAAGSPLHF. The chain is built from TRBV20-1 and TRBJ1-6; possibly TRBD1 for D (6 bases). This CDR3 comprises 13 residues. V was shortened by 6 bases and J by 10 bases, with 16 bases between the two germline ends. Germline CDR1 DFQATT, CDR2 SNEGSKA (reference sequence).

This clonotype was counted ten times or more. The J gene is TRBJ2-2, the V gene TRBV5-1, with 8 bases identical to TRBD2. CDR1 is SGHRS, CDR2 YFSETQ, per germline. The CDR3 has 15 residues. V lost 2 bases, J lost 1 base, and 1 base stayed unmatched. The CDR3 DNA follows: TGCGCCAGCAGCTTTACTAGCGGGAACACCGGGGAGCTGTTTTTT. Translation: CASSFTSGNTGELFF.

This clonotype was recorded many times. J is TRBJ2-5 and V is TRBV7-9, with D possibly being TRBD2 (5 bases). The CDR3 covers 15 residues. The V end was cut by 2 bases, the J end by 2 bases, with 12 bases between. The germline V gene has CDR1 SEHNR and CDR2 FQNEAQ (reference sequence). This chain's CDR3 is CASSLTPPGQETQYF. CDR3 DNA sequence: TGTGCCAGCAGCTTAACTCCTCCGGGGCAAGAGACCCAGTACTTC.

This clonotype appeared a few times. V gene TRBV18 combines with J gene TRBJ2-2; D gene ambiguous. CDR1 and CDR2 (germline): KGHSH, LQKENI. V lost 6 bases to trimming and J lost 1 base, with 15 bases between them. The CDR3 spans 16 residues. The DNA of the CDR3 is TGTGCCAGCTCCACCCTCCTTTTGAGGAACACCGGGGAGCTGTTTTTT. Its protein product is CASSTLLLRNTGELFF.

This clonotype was detected a few times. The J gene is TRBJ2-1, the V gene TRBV6-5; 7 nucleotides agree with TRBD2. CDR3 length: 18 amino acids. Trimming took 4 bases from V and 7 from J; bases not matched to a gene: 19. Germline CDR1 reads MNHEY; CDR2 reads SVGAGI. The CDR3 nucleotides are TGTGCCAGCAGTTCTAAACGGGGGGAGTCGGGAGTGGGGAATGAGCAGTTCTTC. This codes for CASSSKRGESGVGNEQFF.

DNA of the CDR3: TGTGCCAGCTCACCACCGGATCACAGGGGGTCCACCGGGGAGCTGTTTTTT. Protein: CASSPPDHRGSTGELFF. The rearrangement joins TRBV18 to TRBJ2-2; 8 bases are a match to TRBD1. The germline V gene has CDR1 KGHSH and CDR2 LQKENI. J lost 4 bases, V lost 0 bases, and 7 bases had no gene match. This CDR3 has 17 residues.

The CDR3 DNA follows: TGTGCCAGCAGTGGATGGGGGGGCACCGGGGAGCTGTTTTTT. This translates into CASSGWGGTGELFF. The genes are TRBV25-1 and TRBJ2-2, with 7 positions matching TRBD2. The CDR3 is 14 amino acids. In germline, CDR1 is MGHDK, CDR2 SYGVNS. V was pared by 4 bases and J by 4 bases, with 3 bases of the junction left unmatched.

This clonotype was recorded at least ten times. The V gene is TRBV29-1, the J gene TRBJ2-1, with a possible D match to TRBD2 (6 bases). The V end lost 4 bases, the J end lost 13 bases, and 20 bases lay between the germline ends. This CDR3 is built from 13 residues. CDR1 and CDR2 from the germline V gene are SQVTM and ANQGSEA. The DNA of the CDR3 is TGCAGCGTTGGGGATAGGACCCCGGGAGCCCAGTTCTTC. Residues: CSVGDRTPGAQFF.

This clonotype was counted many times. The CDR3 bases are TGTGCCAGCATGGGCAGGGCTAACTATGGCTACACCTTC. Encoded protein: CASMGRANYGYTF. V usage is TRBV28 and J usage is TRBJ1-2, with D maybe TRBD1 (5 bases). There are 13 residues in the CDR3. V lost 7 bases, J lost 0 bases, and 9 bases lay in between. Germline V gives CDR1 MDHEN, CDR2 SYDVKM.

The chain combines TRBV9 with TRBJ2-5; TRBD1 aligns across 8 bases. The CDR3 length is 16 residues. J gave up 0 bases and V 4 bases, and 8 bases lay outside the gene matches. CDR1 and CDR2 from the germline V gene are SGDLS and YYNGEE. For the CDR3, the DNA is TGTGCCAGCAGCATAGGACAGGGAGAGTACCAAGAGACCCAGTACTTC. Protein product: CASSIGQGEYQETQYF. Complete variable domain (other parts from reference TRBV9 and TRBJ2-5): DSGVTQTPKHLITATGQRVTLRCSPRSGDLSVYWYQQSLDQGLQFLIQYYNGEERAKGNILERFSAQQFPDLHSELNLSSLELGDSALYFCASSIGQGEYQETQYFGPGTRLLVL.

At least ten counts were recorded for this clonotype. The germline gene is not matched at one end of the junction; a read error may be the cause. The rearrangement links TRBV7-7 to TRBJ2-7, with 7 nucleotides matching TRBD2. Germline V gene data show CDR1 as SSHAT and CDR2 as FNYEAQ (reference sequence). This CDR3 has 19 amino acids. CDR3 DNA sequence: TGTGCTAGCAGCCTACAGCGGGGCGGGACTGTAGGGATTTGGGACGAGCAGTACTTC. The encoded protein is CASSLQRGGTVGIWDEQYF.

This clonotype was seen only a few times. The J gene is TRBJ2-1, the V gene TRBV11-2, with D perhaps matching TRBD1 (7 bases). The CDR3 consists of 16 residues. The germline CDR1 and CDR2 sequences are SGHAT and FQNNGV. Deletions cut 1 base from V and 9 bases from J, with 19 bases between. CDR3 loop: CASSLGASRGRGEQFF. The CDR3 coding sequence is TGTGCCAGCAGCTTAGGGGCGTCTAGGGGGCGGGGTGAGCAGTTCTTC. Based on the CDR3 plus reference TRBV11-2 and TRBJ2-1, the full variable domain is EAGVAQSPRYKIIEKRQSVAFWCNPISGHATLYWYQQILGQGPKLLIQFQNNGVVDDSQLPKDRFSAERLKGVDSTLKIQPAKLEDSAVYLCASSLGASRGRGEQFFGPGTRLTVL.